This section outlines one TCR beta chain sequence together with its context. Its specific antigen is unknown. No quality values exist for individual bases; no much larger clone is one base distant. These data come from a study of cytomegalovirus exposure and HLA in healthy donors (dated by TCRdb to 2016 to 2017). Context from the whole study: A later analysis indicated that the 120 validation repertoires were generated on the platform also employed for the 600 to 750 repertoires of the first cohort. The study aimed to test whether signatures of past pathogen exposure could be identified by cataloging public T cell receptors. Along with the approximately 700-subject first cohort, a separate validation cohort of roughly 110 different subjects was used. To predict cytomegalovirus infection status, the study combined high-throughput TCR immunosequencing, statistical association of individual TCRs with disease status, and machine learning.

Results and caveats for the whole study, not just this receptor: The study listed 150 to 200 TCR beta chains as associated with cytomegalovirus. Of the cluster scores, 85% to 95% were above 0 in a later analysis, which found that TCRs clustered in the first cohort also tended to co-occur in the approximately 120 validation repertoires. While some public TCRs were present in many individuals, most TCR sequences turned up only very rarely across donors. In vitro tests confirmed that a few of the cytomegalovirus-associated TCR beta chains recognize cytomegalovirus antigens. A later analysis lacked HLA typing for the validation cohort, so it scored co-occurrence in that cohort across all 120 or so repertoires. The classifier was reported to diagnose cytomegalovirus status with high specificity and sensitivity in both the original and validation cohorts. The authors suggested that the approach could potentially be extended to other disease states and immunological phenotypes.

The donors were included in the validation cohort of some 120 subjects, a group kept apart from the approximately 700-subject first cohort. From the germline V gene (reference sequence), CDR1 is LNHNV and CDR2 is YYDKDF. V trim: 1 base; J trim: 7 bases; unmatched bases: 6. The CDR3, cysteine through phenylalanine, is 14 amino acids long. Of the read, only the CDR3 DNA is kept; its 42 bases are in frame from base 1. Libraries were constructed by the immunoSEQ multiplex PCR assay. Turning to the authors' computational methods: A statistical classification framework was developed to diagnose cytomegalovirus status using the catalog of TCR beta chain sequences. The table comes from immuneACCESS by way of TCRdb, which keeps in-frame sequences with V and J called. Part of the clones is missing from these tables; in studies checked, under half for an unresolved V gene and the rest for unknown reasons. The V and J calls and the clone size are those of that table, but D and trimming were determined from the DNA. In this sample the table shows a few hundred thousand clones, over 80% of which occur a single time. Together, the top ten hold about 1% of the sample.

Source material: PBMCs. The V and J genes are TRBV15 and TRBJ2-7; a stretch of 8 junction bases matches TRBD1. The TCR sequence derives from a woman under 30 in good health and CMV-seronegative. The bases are TGTGCCACCAGCAGAGTGGCAGGGGGCCAGGAGCAGTACTTC. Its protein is CATSRVAGGQEQYF.